This T cell receptor (beta chain) was identified in a study of blood T cell repertoires in COVID-19. Turning to the study itself: Sites across the United States, Italy and Spain contributed samples from acute and convalescent COVID-19. PBMCs, B-cell-depleted T cells, or T cells provided the cDNA or gDNA that made up the material.

V was pared by 5 bases and J by 2 bases, with 14 bases between. The germline V gene has CDR1 SGHRS and CDR2 YFSETQ. The CDR3 contains 15 residues. Authors' data handling: Amplified reference gene primers provided the basis for estimating nucleated cell counts. Sequenced by immunoSEQ multiplex PCR; TCRdb stores in-frame clones only, minus some. Clonal size and the V and J genes are those of that table, whereas D and trimming came from the DNA. The table lists some 220,000 clones, about 78% of them singletons. Sequencing was done on a sample of peripheral blood. This sequence originates from a woman in her sixties or seventies with acute or convalescent COVID-19. The chain recombines TRBV5-1 with TRBJ1-5, with D possibly matching TRBD1 (5 bases). DNA for the CDR3: TGCGCCAGCAGACCCCTAGACAGCGGCAATCAGCCCCAGCATTTT. Translation gives CASRPLDSGNQPQHF.